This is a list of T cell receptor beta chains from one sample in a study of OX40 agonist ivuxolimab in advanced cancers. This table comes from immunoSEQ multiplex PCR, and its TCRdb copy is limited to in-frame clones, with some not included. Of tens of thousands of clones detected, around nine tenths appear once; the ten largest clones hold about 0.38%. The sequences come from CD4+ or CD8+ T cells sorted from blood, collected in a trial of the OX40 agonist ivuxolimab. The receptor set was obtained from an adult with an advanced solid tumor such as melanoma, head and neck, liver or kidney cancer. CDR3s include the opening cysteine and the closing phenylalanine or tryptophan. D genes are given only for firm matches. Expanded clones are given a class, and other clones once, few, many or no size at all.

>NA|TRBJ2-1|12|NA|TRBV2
CASSRGTNEQFF
TGTGCCAGCAGCCGGGGAACGAATGAGCAGTTCTTC
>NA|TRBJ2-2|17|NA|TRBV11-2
CASRNMGEGVWTGELFF
TGTGCCAGCAGAAACATGGGAGAAGGTGTGTGGACCGGGGAGCTGTTTTTT
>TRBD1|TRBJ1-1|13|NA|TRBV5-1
CASSLRGQTEAFF
TGCGCCAGCAGCTTAAGGGGGCAAACTGAAGCTTTCTTT
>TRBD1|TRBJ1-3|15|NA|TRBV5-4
CASRADRFSGNTIYF
TGTGCCAGCAGAGCGGACAGGTTCTCTGGAAACACCATATATTTT
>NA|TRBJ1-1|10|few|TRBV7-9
CASSSEVAFF
TGTGCCAGCAGCTCCGAAGTCGCTTTCTTT
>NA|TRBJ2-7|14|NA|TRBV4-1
CASSQERLAREQYF
TGCGCCAGCAGCCAAGAGAGGCTAGCGCGGGAGCAGTACTTC
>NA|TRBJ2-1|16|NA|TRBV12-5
CASGLILRTRTDEQFF
TGTGCTAGTGGTTTGATCCTCCGGACAAGGACCGATGAGCAGTTCTTC
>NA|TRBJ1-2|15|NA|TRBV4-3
CASSPASGPGVKDTF
TGCGCCAGCAGCCCTGCCTCCGGGCCCGGGGTTAAGGACACCTTC
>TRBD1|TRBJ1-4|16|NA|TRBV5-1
CASSLLGGARNEKLFF
TGCGCCAGCAGCTTGCTAGGGGGCGCGAGGAATGAAAAACTGTTTTTT
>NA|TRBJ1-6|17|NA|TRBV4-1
CASSPGQPEAYNSPLHF
TGCGCCAGCAGCCCGGGACAACCCGAGGCCTATAATTCACCCCTCCACTTT
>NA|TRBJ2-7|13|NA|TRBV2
CASKGAFGVEQYF
TGTGCCAGCAAGGGCGCGTTCGGCGTCGAGCAGTACTTC
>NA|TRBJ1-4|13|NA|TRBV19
CASSGTRNEKLFF
TGTGCCAGTTCCGGGACCCGTAATGAAAAACTGTTTTTT
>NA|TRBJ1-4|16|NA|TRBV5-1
CASSLVGSTANEKLFF
TGCGCCAGCAGCTTGGTTGGGTCGACAGCCAATGAAAAACTGTTTTTT
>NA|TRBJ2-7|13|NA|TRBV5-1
CASSWVPSYEQYF
TGCGCCAGCAGCTGGGTTCCTTCCTACGAGCAGTACTTC
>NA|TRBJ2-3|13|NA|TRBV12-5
CASGSPGADTQYF
TGTGCTAGTGGTTCCCCCGGGGCAGATACGCAGTATTTT
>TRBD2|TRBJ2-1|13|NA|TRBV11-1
CASKAGGLNEQFF
TGTGCCAGCAAGGCGGGGGGGCTGAATGAGCAGTTCTTC
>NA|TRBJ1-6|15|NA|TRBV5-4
CASSLGGRLNSPLHF
TGTGCCAGCAGCTTGGGAGGACGCTTGAATTCACCCCTCCACTTT
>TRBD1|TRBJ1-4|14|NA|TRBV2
CASMADRNNEKLFF
TGTGCCAGCATGGCGGACAGGAATAATGAAAAACTGTTTTTT
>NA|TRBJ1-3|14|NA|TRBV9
CASSVEQERNTIYF
TGTGCCAGCAGCGTAGAACAGGAGAGAAACACCATATATTTT
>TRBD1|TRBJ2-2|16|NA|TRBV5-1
CASSSGPGQGTGELFF
TGCGCCAGCAGCTCCGGCCCGGGACAGGGTACCGGGGAGCTGTTTTTT
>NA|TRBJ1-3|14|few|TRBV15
CATSSSLSGNTIYF
TGTGCCACCAGCTCGTCGCTCTCTGGAAACACCATATATTTT
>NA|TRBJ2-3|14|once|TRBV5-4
CASSQGVRRNTQYF
TGTGCCAGCAGCCAGGGAGTCCGACGAAATACGCAGTATTTT
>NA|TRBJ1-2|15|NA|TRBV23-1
CASSQSRGRNYGYTF
TGCGCCAGCAGTCAATCTCGGGGGAGAAACTATGGCTACACCTTC
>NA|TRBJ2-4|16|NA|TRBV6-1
CASSEFVPLAKNIQYF
TGTGCCAGCAGTGAATTCGTCCCTCTGGCCAAAAACATTCAGTACTTC
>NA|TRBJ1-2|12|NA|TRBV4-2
CASSRPAGGYTF
TGTGCCAGCAGCCGTCCGGCTGGGGGCTACACCTTC
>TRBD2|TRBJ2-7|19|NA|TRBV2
CASSRNSGGAEVRTNEQYF
TGTGCCAGCAGTAGGAATAGCGGGGGGGCCGAGGTCAGGACCAACGAGCAGTACTTC
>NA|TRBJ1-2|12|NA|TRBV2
CASSEALQGYTF
TGTGCCAGCAGTGAAGCGCTTCAGGGCTACACCTTC
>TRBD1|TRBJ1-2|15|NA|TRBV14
CASSQGGTVQWGYTF
TGTGCCAGCAGCCAAGGGGGGACAGTCCAATGGGGCTACACCTTC
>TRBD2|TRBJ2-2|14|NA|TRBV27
CASSREGRIGELFF
TGTGCCAGCAGTAGGGAGGGGCGGATCGGGGAGCTGTTTTTT
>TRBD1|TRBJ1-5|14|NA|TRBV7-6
CASSPGTGNQPQHF
TGTGCCAGCAGCCCCGGGACAGGGAATCAGCCCCAGCATTTT
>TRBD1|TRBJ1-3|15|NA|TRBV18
CASSPFGTGGGTIYF
TGTGCCAGCTCACCTTTCGGGACAGGAGGAGGCACCATATATTTT
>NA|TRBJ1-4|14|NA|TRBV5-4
CASSLGLANEKLFF
TGTGCCAGCAGCTTAGGTTTAGCTAATGAAAAACTGTTTTTT
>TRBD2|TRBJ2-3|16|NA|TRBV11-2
CASSLEGRGATDTQYF
TGTGCCAGCAGCTTAGAAGGGCGGGGGGCCACAGATACGCAGTATTTT
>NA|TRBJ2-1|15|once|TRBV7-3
CASSLGAGQYNEQFF
TGTGCCAGCAGCTTAGGTGCGGGGCAGTACAATGAGCAGTTCTTC
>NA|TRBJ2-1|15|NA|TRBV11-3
CASSLGRSSYNEQFF
TGTGCCAGCAGCTTAGGCAGGAGCTCCTACAATGAGCAGTTCTTC
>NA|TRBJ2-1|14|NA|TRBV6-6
CASSSPAVYNEQFF
TGTGCCAGCAGTTCCCCAGCGGTTTACAATGAGCAGTTCTTC
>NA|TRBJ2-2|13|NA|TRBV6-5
CASSYRVSGELFF
TGTGCCAGCAGTTATCGGGTTTCCGGGGAGCTGTTTTTT
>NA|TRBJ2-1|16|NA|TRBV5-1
CASSLTGEVSYNEQFF
TGCGCCAGCAGCCTAACAGGGGAGGTCTCCTACAATGAGCAGTTCTTC
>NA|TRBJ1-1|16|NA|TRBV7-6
CASSLFTGGENTEAFF
TGTGCCAGCAGCTTATTTACGGGGGGCGAGAACACTGAAGCTTTCTTT
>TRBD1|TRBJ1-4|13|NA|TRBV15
CATSRQDREGLFF
TGTGCCACCAGCCGTCAGGACAGGGAAGGACTGTTTTTT
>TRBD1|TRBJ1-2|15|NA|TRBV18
CASSPGQDNPEGYTF
TGTGCCAGCTCACCCGGACAGGACAACCCGGAAGGCTACACCTTC
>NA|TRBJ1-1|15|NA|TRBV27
CASSLRPPLNTEAFF
TGTGCCAGCAGTTTAAGGCCACCCCTGAACACTGAAGCTTTCTTT